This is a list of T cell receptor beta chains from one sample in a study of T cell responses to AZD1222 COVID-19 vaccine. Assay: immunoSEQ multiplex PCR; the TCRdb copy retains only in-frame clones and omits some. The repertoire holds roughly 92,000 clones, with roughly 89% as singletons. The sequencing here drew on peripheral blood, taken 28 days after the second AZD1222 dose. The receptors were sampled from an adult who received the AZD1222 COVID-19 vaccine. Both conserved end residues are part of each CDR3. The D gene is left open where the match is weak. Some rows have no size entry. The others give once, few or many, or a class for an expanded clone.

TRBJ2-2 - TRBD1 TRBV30 TGTGCCTACGACAGGGGAGGCGGGGAGCTGTTTTTT CAYDRGGGELFF
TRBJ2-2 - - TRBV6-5 TGTGCCAGCAGCGTTTGGACTGGGACCGGGGAGCTGTTTTTT CASSVWTGTGELFF
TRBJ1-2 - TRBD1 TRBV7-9 TGTGCCAGCAGCTCCCTCCGCGGCAGGGGGCAGAACTACACCTTC CASSSLRGRGQNYTF
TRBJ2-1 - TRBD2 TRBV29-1 TGCAGCTATAATCTCGGGAGCGGGGGGTTGAATGAGCAGTTCTTC CSYNLGSGGLNEQFF
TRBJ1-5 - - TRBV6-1 TGTGCCAGCAGTGAAGGTGGCGGAGGGGGGTATAGCAATCAGCCCCAGCATTTT CASSEGGGGGYSNQPQHF
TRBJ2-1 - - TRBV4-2 TGTGCCAGCAGCCAAGAAATAGGTGAACTCAATGAGCAGTTCTTC CASSQEIGELNEQFF
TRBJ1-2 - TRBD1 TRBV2 TGTGCCAGCAGCCCGGGACAGAACTATGGCTACACCTTC CASSPGQNYGYTF
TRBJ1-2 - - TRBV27 TGTGCCAGCAGTTTTAGGGCAGGGGCATTCTATGGCTACACCTTC CASSFRAGAFYGYTF
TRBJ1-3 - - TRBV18 TGTGCCAGCTCACCACCATCCGGAGCGGGAAACACCATATATTTT CASSPPSGAGNTIYF
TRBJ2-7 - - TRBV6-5 TGTGCCAGCAGCCCCGGACAGTACGAGCAGTACTTC CASSPGQYEQYF
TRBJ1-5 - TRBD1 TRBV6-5 TGTGCCAGCAGCCCCAGGGGGGGATTCAATCAGCCCCAGCATTTT CASSPRGGFNQPQHF
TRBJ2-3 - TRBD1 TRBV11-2 TGTGCCAGCAGGGGATCACAGGGGGCCCCCCCAGATACGCAGTATTTT CASRGSQGAPPDTQYF
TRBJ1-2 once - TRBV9 TGTGCCAGCAGCCCCACGCCCGGAGCTAACTATGGCTACACCTTC CASSPTPGANYGYTF
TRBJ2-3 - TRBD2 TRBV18 TGTGCCAGCTCCTACGGGGGGGGCCGAACAGATACGCAGTATTTT CASSYGGGRTDTQYF
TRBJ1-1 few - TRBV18 TGTGCCAGCTCATCCACAGTGAACACTGAAGCTTTCTTT CASSSTVNTEAFF
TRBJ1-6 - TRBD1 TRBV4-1 TGCGCCAGCAGCCATCAGACAGGGGCCTATAATTCACCCCTCCACTTT CASSHQTGAYNSPLHF
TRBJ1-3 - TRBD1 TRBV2 TGTGCCAGCCGGGGGACAGCTGGAAACACCATATATTTT CASRGTAGNTIYF
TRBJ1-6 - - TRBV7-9 TGTGCCGCTGGTAAGGGGAATAATTCACCCCTCCACTTT CAAGKGNNSPLHF
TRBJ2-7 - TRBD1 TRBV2 TGTGCCAGCAGCGCGGGACAGGGGGCCTACGAGCAGTACTTC CASSAGQGAYEQYF
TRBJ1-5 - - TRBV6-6 TGTGCCAGCAACCGACAGGACAATCAGCCCCAGCATTTT CASNRQDNQPQHF
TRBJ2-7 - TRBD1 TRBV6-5 TGTGCCAGCAGCCGGGACAGGGGATACGAGCAGTACTTC CASSRDRGYEQYF
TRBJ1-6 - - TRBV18 TGTGCCAGCTCCCCAGGACAGAATAATAATTCACCCCTCCACTTT CASSPGQNNNSPLHF
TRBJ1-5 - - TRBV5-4 TGTGCCAGCAGCTTGGGGGTCGGGGGCAATCAGCCCCAGCATTTT CASSLGVGGNQPQHF
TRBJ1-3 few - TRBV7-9 TGTGCCAGCAGCCCCTGGACGGACTCTGGAAACACCATATATTTT CASSPWTDSGNTIYF
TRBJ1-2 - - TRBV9 TGTGCCAGCAGCCCGAGATTCGGATCCTATGGCTACACCTTC CASSPRFGSYGYTF
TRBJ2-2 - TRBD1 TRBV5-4 TGTGCCAGCAGCTCCATGGGGACAGGGGCCACCGGGGAGCTGTTTTTT CASSSMGTGATGELFF
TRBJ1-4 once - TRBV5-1 TGCGCCAGCAGCTTGGGCCCCTCTCGGGGGGCAAGTAATGAAAAACTGTTTTTT CASSLGPSRGASNEKLFF
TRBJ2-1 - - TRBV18 TGTGCCAGCTCACCACCGGTCTCCTACAATGAGCAGTTCTTC CASSPPVSYNEQFF
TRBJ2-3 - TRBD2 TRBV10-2 TGCGCCAGCAGGCTGACTAGCGGGGGGAAAGATACGCAGTATTTT CASRLTSGGKDTQYF
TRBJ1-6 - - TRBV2 TGTGCCAGCAGTGAATTCAGCACCTATAATTCACCCCTCCACTTT CASSEFSTYNSPLHF
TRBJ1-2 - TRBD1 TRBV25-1 TGTGCCAGCAGCGCGGACAGGGCGGGTGGCTACACCTTC CASSADRAGGYTF
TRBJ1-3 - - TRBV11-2 TGTGCCAGCAGACCAGCGAGGAACTCTGGAAACACCATATATTTT CASRPARNSGNTIYF
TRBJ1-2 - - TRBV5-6 TGTGCCAGCACCTTGGCCCACGCTCGCTATGGCTACACCTTC CASTLAHARYGYTF
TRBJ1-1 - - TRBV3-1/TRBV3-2 TGTGCCAGCAGCGGACGAGGTGGGAGAGGGGGGAACACTGAAGCTTTCTTT CASSGRGGRGGNTEAFF
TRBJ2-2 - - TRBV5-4 TGTGCCAGCAGCTTGTACAAGGGAGGCACCGGGGAGCTGTTTTTT CASSLYKGGTGELFF
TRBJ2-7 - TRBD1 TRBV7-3 TGTGCCAGCAGCATAGACAGGGGACCTTACGAGCAGTACTTC CASSIDRGPYEQYF
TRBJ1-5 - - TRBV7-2 TGTGCCAGCAGGCGAGGAGATATCAATCAGCCCCAGCATTTT CASRRGDINQPQHF
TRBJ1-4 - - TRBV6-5 TGTGCCAGCACCCGCAAGGAAAGAAATGAAAAACTGTTTTTT CASTRKERNEKLFF
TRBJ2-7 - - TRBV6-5 TGTGCCAGCAGTTACGAAGCCAACTCAATATACGAGCAGTACTTC CASSYEANSIYEQYF
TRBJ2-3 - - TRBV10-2 TGCGCCAGCAAAGGCCTTAGCACAGATACGCAGTATTTT CASKGLSTDTQYF
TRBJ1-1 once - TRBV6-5 TGTGCCAGCAAACAGGGATTGAACACTGAAGCTTTCTTT CASKQGLNTEAFF
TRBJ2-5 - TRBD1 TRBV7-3 TGTGCCAGCAGCTTAACCGGGACAGGGATGGAGACCCAGTACTTC CASSLTGTGMETQYF
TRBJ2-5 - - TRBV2 TGTGCCAGCAGTAAAGGGGGGACCCAAGAGACCCAGTACTTC CASSKGGTQETQYF
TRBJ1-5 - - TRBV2 TGTGCCAGCAGTCATATTAGACAGGACAATCAGCCCCAGCATTTT CASSHIRQDNQPQHF
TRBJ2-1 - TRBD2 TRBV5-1 TGCGCCAGCAGCTTAACGCCTAGCGGGGAAGGTGAGCAGTTCTTC CASSLTPSGEGEQFF
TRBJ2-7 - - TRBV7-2 TGTGCCAGCAGCTTGAGCTCCTACGAGCAGTACTTC CASSLSSYEQYF
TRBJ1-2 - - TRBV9 TGTGCCAGCAGCGCGACAGGCAGGTATGGCTACACCTTC CASSATGRYGYTF
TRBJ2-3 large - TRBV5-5 TGTGCCAGCAGCATACGGGACCCGAGCACAGATACGCAGTATTTT CASSIRDPSTDTQYF
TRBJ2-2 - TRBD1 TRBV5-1 TGCGCCAGCAGCCCCTCAGCCGGGACAGGGCTCGGGGAGCTGTTTTTT CASSPSAGTGLGELFF
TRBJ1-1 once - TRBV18 TGTGCCAGCTCACGGGACACCCTGAACACTGAAGCTTTCTTT CASSRDTLNTEAFF
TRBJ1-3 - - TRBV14 TGTGCCAGCAGCCCCTTGAATAGTCTCACCATATATTTT CASSPLNSLTIYF
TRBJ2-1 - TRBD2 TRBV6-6 TGTGCCAGCAGTCAGTCTAGCGGGGGGGTCTACAATGAGCAGTTCTTC CASSQSSGGVYNEQFF